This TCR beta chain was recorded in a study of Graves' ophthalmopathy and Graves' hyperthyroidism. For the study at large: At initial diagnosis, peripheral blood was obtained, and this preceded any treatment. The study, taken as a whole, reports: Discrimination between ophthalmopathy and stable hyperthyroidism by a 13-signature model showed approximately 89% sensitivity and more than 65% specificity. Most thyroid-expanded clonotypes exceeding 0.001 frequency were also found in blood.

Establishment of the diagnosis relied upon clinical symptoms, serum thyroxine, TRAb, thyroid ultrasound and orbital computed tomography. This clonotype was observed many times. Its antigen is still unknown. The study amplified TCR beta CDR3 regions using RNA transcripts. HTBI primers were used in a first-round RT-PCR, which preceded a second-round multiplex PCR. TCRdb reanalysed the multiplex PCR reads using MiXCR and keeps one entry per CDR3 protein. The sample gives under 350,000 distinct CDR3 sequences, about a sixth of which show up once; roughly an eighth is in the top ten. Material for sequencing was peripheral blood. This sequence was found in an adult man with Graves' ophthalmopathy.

CDR3 amino acids: CASMFSSPGNTIYF. The CDR3 coding sequence is TGTGCCAGCATGTTCTCCTCTCCTGGAAACACCATATATTTT. V gene TRBV2 combines with J gene TRBJ1-3; D uncertain. The germline V gene encodes CDR1 SNHLY and CDR2 FYNNEI. The CDR3 extends over 14 amino acids. V was cut by 7 bases and J by 2 bases, with 12 bases left in between.